Following are 30 T cell receptor beta chains from one sample sequenced in a study of blood T cell repertoires in COVID-19. Data came from immunoSEQ multiplex PCR; TCRdb stores just in-frame clones and leaves some out. The sample contains about 340,000 clones, approximately 89% of which appear only once. The sample comprised peripheral blood. Receptor source: a woman in her late teens or twenties who had recovered from COVID-19.

The chain carries TRBV19 and TRBJ2-3; D may be TRBD1 (6 bases). CDR1 LNHDA and CDR2 SQIVND come from the germline V gene (reference sequence). The CDR3 is 12 residues long. The V and J ends lost 7 bases and 3 bases respectively, with 8 bases between them. CDR3 region: CASIDRTDTQYF. The CDR3 nucleotides are TGTGCCAGTATCGACAGGACAGATACGCAGTATTTT.

This clone was observed a single time. The rearrangement uses TRBV10-3 and TRBJ2-3; 9 bases fit TRBD2. Germline lookup yields CDR1 ENHRY and CDR2 SYGVKD. The junction had 4 bases not matched to a gene; V was cut back by 7 bases and J by 2 bases. CDR3 size: 14 residues. The CDR3 reads CAIMTSGDTDTQYF. In DNA form, the CDR3 reads TGTGCCATCATGACTAGCGGTGACACAGATACGCAGTATTTT.

This chain uses TRBV7-8 with TRBJ2-1, with TRBD2 matching 10 bases. With V trimmed by 1 base and J by 7 bases, 7 bases remained unmatched. The length of the CDR3 is 16 residues. Germline assignment: CDR1 SGHVS and CDR2 FQNEAQ. The CDR3 nucleotides read TGTGCCAGCAGCTTAGTATACCAGCGGGGGGGGAATGAGCAGTTCTTC. This sequence encodes CASSLVYQRGGNEQFF.

The rearrangement links TRBV5-6 to TRBJ1-3, with 10 bases lining up with TRBD1. After removal of 4 bases from V and 4 bases from J, the junction contained 5 bases not matched to a gene. The CDR3 has 15 amino acids. Germline V CDR1 and CDR2: SGHDT, YYEEEE. Written as DNA, the CDR3 is TGTGCCAGCAGCGCGGGACAGGGGATCGGAAACACCATATATTTT. Its protein is CASSAGQGIGNTIYF.

The chain carries TRBV3-1 (or the pseudogene TRBV3-2) and TRBJ2-2; unclear D gene. V lost 1 base, J lost 7 bases, and 16 bases lay in between. The germline gives CDR1 LGHDT, CDR2 YNNKEL (reference sequence). The CDR3 covers 16 residues. CDR3 nucleotide sequence: TGTGCCAGCAGCCAAGGCCAACCGACTGGAAACGGGGAGCTGTTTTTT. The encoded protein is CASSQGQPTGNGELFF.

V and J are TRBV11-3 and TRBJ1-4; D is possibly TRBD1 (6 bases). Per the germline V gene, CDR1 is SGHNT and CDR2 is YENEEA. V gave up 4 bases and J gave up 8 bases, with 11 bases separating them. The CDR3 covers 13 residues. This chain's CDR3 is CASSWGPYEKLFF. The CDR3, as DNA: TGTGCCAGCAGCTGGGGGCCGTACGAAAAACTGTTTTTT.

This CDR3 is CSASYKTGYSGNTIYF. Written as DNA, the CDR3 is TGCAGTGCTAGTTATAAGACAGGTTACTCTGGAAACACCATATATTTT. The chain is built from TRBV20-1 and TRBJ1-3; the D gene is possibly TRBD1 (6 bases). Deletions cut 3 bases from V and 0 bases from J, with 15 bases between. CDR3 size: 16 residues. Germline V gene data show CDR1 as DFQATT and CDR2 as SNEGSKA (reference sequence).

The sample holds one count of this clone. This rearrangement joins TRBV11-3 to TRBJ2-7; no definite D call. V lost 5 bases and J lost 3, with 11 bases in between. Per germline, CDR1 SGHNT and CDR2 YENEEA. CDR3 length equals 13 residues. CDR3 sequence reads: CASSPRKSYEQYV. As DNA, the CDR3 is TGTGCCAGCAGCCCCCGTAAGAGCTACGAGCAGTACGTC.

The chain links TRBV3-1 (or the pseudogene TRBV3-2) to TRBJ2-1; no firm D call. Trimming stripped 0 bases from V and 6 bases from J, with 3 bases between. This CDR3 is 12 amino acids long. Germline V lookup: CDR1 LGHDT, CDR2 YNNKEL (reference sequence). CDR3 coding DNA: TGTGCCAGCAGCCAAGAGAGCAATGAGCAGTTCTTC. This sequence encodes CASSQESNEQFF.

J is TRBJ1-1 and V is TRBV6-2 or TRBV6-3; TRBD1 matches at 10 bases. The CDR3 covers 17 residues. Germline loops: CDR1 MNHEY, CDR2 SVGEGT. V lost 0 bases, J lost 5 bases, and 9 bases stayed unmatched. CDR3 protein: CASSYSRGTGDNTEAFF. In DNA, the CDR3 is TGTGCCAGCAGTTACTCGCGTGGGACAGGGGATAATACTGAAGCTTTCTTT.

This sequence joins TRBV5-5 and TRBJ1-2; unclear D gene. CDR1 and CDR2 from the germline V gene are SGHKS and YYEKEE (reference sequence). The CDR3 has 14 residues. The V end was cut by 1 base, the J end by 2 bases, with 9 bases between. Written as DNA, the CDR3 is TGTGCCAGCAGCTTGACTATCCGGAACTATGGCTACACCTTC. Its protein is CASSLTIRNYGYTF.

The chain combines TRBV18 with TRBJ2-1, with 7 bases aligning to TRBD2. J gave up 10 bases and V 6 bases, and 6 bases lay outside the gene matches. The CDR3 extends over 12 amino acids. Germline V gives CDR1 KGHSH, CDR2 LQKENI. In DNA form, the CDR3 reads TGTGCCAGCTCTCGACTAGCCGGCGAGCAGTTCTTC. Its protein is CASSRLAGEQFF.

This sequence joins TRBV27 and TRBJ2-1, with 11 bases aligning to TRBD1. The V gene's germline CDR1 is MNHEY and CDR2 SMNVEV (reference sequence). CDR3 length equals 17 residues. J lost 6 bases, V lost 6 bases, and 13 bases had no gene match. CDR3 coding DNA: TGTGCCAGCAGAACTTACACCCGGGGACAGGGGGGCAATGAGCAGTTCTTC. The encoded protein is CASRTYTRGQGGNEQFF.

V is TRBV5-1 and J is TRBJ2-2; TRBD1 aligns across 10 bases. The CDR3 is made up of 17 amino acids. Per the germline V gene, CDR1 is SGHRS and CDR2 is YFSETQ. The V gene end was trimmed by 0 bases and the J gene end by 3 bases; junction bases not matched to a gene: 5. CDR3 sequence reads: CASSLGPGTGDTGELFF. CDR3 nucleotides: TGCGCCAGCAGCTTGGGACCCGGGACAGGGGACACCGGGGAGCTGTTTTTT. Full variable domain (missing parts from reference TRBV5-1 and TRBJ2-2): KAGVTQTPRYLIKTRGQQVTLSCSPISGHRSVSWYQQTPGQGLQFLFEYFSETQRNKGNFPGRFSGRQFSNSRSEMNVSTLELGDSALYLCASSLGPGTGDTGELFFGEGSRLTVL.

The chain links TRBV11-2 to TRBJ2-3, with TRBD2 identical over 8 bases. This CDR3 has 16 residues. J lost 3 bases, V lost 4 bases, and 9 bases had no gene match. Germline values: CDR1 SGHAT, CDR2 FQNNGV. The CDR3 DNA reads as TGTGCCAGCAGCTCCGAAGGTAGCGGGGCAACAGATACGCAGTATTTT. Amino acid sequence: CASSSEGSGATDTQYF.

This clone was observed a handful of times. J is TRBJ1-1 and V is TRBV11-3; maybe TRBD1 (5 bases). This CDR3 comprises 15 residues. V dropped 6 bases and J dropped 5 bases, with 19 bases sitting between them. Germline V gene data show CDR1 as SGHNT and CDR2 as YENEEA. The CDR3 sequence: CASSRRGVEGTEAFF. The DNA for the CDR3 is TGTGCCAGCAGTCGGAGAGGGGTGGAGGGGACTGAAGCTTTCTTT. The full variable domain, completed using reference TRBV11-3 and TRBJ1-1, is EAGVVQSPRYKIIEKKQPVAFWCNPISGHNTLYWYLQNLGQGPELLIRYENEEAVDDSQLPKDRFSAERLKGVDSTLKIQPAELGDSAVYLCASSRRGVEGTEAFFGQGTRLTVV.

This clone is a singleton in its sample. The CDR3 protein is CASSLRYGLAGSYNEQFF. CDR3 coding DNA: TGTGCCAGCAGCTTAAGATATGGACTAGCGGGATCCTACAATGAGCAGTTCTTC. This sequence joins TRBV11-3 and TRBJ2-1; 12 bases map to TRBD2. Germline V CDR1 and CDR2: SGHNT, YENEEA. The CDR3 contains 18 residues. V dropped 2 bases and J dropped 1; count of bases not matched to a gene: 6.

The V gene is TRBV20-1, the J gene TRBJ2-5, with 11 positions matching TRBD2. The CDR3 has 16 residues. V shed 3 bases, J shed 5 bases, and the junction held 11 bases outside the gene matches. Per the germline V gene, CDR1 is DFQATT and CDR2 is SNEGSKA (reference sequence). CDR3: CSASSQTSGIWETQYF. The CDR3 nucleotides are TGCAGTGCTAGTTCCCAGACTAGCGGGATCTGGGAGACCCAGTACTTC.

The chain links TRBV7-9 to TRBJ1-1; possible D gene TRBD1, 6 bases. There are 13 residues in the CDR3. The germline CDR1 and CDR2 sequences are SEHNR and FQNEAQ (reference sequence). Trimming pared 10 bases from V and 1 base from J, leaving 13 bases between. CDR3: CAIGATGNTEAFF. As DNA, the CDR3 is TGTGCCATTGGGGCGACAGGGAACACTGAAGCTTTCTTT.

The genes are TRBV11-3 and TRBJ1-3; the D gene is possibly TRBD1 (6 bases). In germline, CDR1 is SGHNT, CDR2 YENEEA. The CDR3 loop spans 14 amino acids. Trimming stripped 4 bases from V and 2 bases from J, with 9 bases between. The CDR3 DNA is TGTGCCAGCAGCTCAGGGGCGACTGGAAACACCATATATTTT. Its protein is CASSSGATGNTIYF.

This clone occurred once. The J gene is TRBJ2-6, the V gene TRBV4-3; TRBD2 aligns across 7 bases. Looked up from germline, CDR1 is LGHNA and CDR2 is YSLEER. The CDR3 loop spans 18 amino acids. J gave up 1 base and V 0 bases, and 6 bases lay outside the gene matches. The CDR3 bases are TGCGCCAGCAGCCAAGATACCACGGGGGGTTCTGGGGCCAACGTCCTGACTTTC. It encodes CASSQDTTGGSGANVLTF.

Comment on this clone: Its ends do not fully match the called genes, so a read error is possible. This rearrangement joins TRBV10-1 to TRBJ2-5; 13 nucleotides agree with TRBD2. The CDR3 length is 15 residues. Per the germline V gene, CDR1 is WNHNN and CDR2 is SYGVQD (reference sequence). CDR3 nucleotides: TGTGCCAGCAGTCCCGGACTAGCGGGAGCAGAGACCCAGTACTTC. Protein: CASSPGLAGAETQYF.

V gene TRBV19 combines with J gene TRBJ2-3; D unresolved. The length of the CDR3 is 18 residues. The germline CDR1 and CDR2 sequences are LNHDA and SQIVND (reference sequence). V gave up 4 bases and J gave up 0 bases, with 20 bases separating them. DNA for the CDR3: TGTGCCAGTAGTAAACGAAGATCCCAGGTAGTGAGCACAGATACGCAGTATTTT. Translation gives CASSKRRSQVVSTDTQYF.

This chain joins TRBV30 and TRBJ1-2; 9 nucleotides match TRBD1. The CDR3 has 13 amino acids. Germline-derived CDR1 and CDR2 are GTSNPN and SVGIG (reference sequence). After removal of 2 bases from V and 8 bases from J, the junction contained 6 bases not matched to a gene. The CDR3: CAWSPTGGGGYTF. As DNA, the CDR3 is TGTGCCTGGAGTCCCACAGGGGGCGGCGGCTACACCTTC.

This clone appeared a few times. This chain connects TRBV5-8 to TRBJ1-6; D is unresolved. The CDR3 extends over 15 amino acids. With 3 bases removed from V and 3 bases from J, the gap between germline ends came to 10 bases. Germline V CDR1 and CDR2: SGHTS, YDEGEE. CDR3 bases: TGTGCCAGCAGCTCCCAGGATTACTATAATTCACCCCTCCACTTT. Its translation: CASSSQDYYNSPLHF.

The rearrangement uses TRBV19 and TRBJ2-2; 8 bases are a match to TRBD2. There are 16 residues in the CDR3. Germline CDR1 and CDR2: LNHDA and SQIVND (reference sequence). J gave up 6 bases and V 2 bases, and 8 bases lay outside the gene matches. As DNA, the CDR3 is TGTGCCAGTAGTATATTCGGGACTAGTGTGGCCGGGGAGCTGTTTTTT. Protein sequence: CASSIFGTSVAGELFF.

This clone was recorded a few times. The chain is built from TRBV4-3 and TRBJ1-2; TRBD1 aligns across 8 bases. With V trimmed by 3 bases and J by 4 bases, 4 bases remained unmatched. The CDR3 covers 14 residues. Germline-derived CDR1 and CDR2 are LGHNA and YSLEER. CDR3 DNA sequence: TGCGCCAGCAGCCATTCAGGGGGCGCCTATGGCTACACCTTC. Translation gives CASSHSGGAYGYTF.

The chain carries TRBV7-9 and TRBJ1-3, with a weak D call TRBD1 (6 bases). The germline V gene encodes CDR1 SEHNR and CDR2 FQNEAQ (reference sequence). Trimming removed 2 bases from V and 4 bases from J, with 9 bases in between. The CDR3 length is 14 residues. CDR3 sequence: CASSLTDRGNTIYF. DNA of the CDR3: TGTGCCAGCAGCTTAACAGACAGGGGAAACACCATATATTTT.

The genes are TRBV7-8 and TRBJ1-3, with 8 bases identical to TRBD1. V lost 2 bases and J lost 4; bases outside the gene matches: 7. CDR3 length: 16 amino acids. Germline V gives CDR1 SGHVS, CDR2 FQNEAQ. This CDR3 is CASSLRFRDRGNTIYF. CDR3 nucleotides: TGTGCCAGCAGCTTAAGGTTCCGGGACAGGGGAAACACCATATATTTT. Based on the CDR3 plus reference TRBV7-8 and TRBJ1-3, the full variable domain is GAGVSQSPRYKVAKRGQDVALRCDPISGHVSLFWYQQALGQGPEFLTYFQNEAQLDKSGLPSDRFFAERPEGSVSTLKIQRTQQEDSAVYLCASSLRFRDRGNTIYFGEGSWLTVV.

V gene TRBV21-1 combines with J gene TRBJ1-5; the D call in the table, TRBD1, was not verified against the DNA. TRBV21-1 is designated a pseudogene. The CDR3 consists of 16 residues. CDR3 sequence: CASSNTQDRGEQPQHF. CDR3 nucleotides: TGTGCCAGCAGCAATACGCAGGACAGGGGTGAACAGCCCCAGCATTTT.